This entry is about one T cell receptor (beta chain). This sample stems from a study of glioma-infiltrating T cells after dendritic cell vaccination. Germline V gives CDR1 MNHNS, CDR2 SASEGT. CDR3 size: 15 residues. V lost 2 bases and J lost 5, with 16 bases in between. Using immunoSEQ multiplex PCR, the repertoire was profiled, and TCRdb retains in-frame clones only, with some absent. The sample records about 92,000 clones, more than 75% being singletons. The chain carries TRBV6-1 and TRBJ2-7; possibly TRBD2 for D (5 bases). Specimen: blood, collected before dendritic cell vaccination. The receptor comes from a human donor with glioblastoma. CDR3 sequence: CASSEPGNGRNEQYF. The CDR3 region has the DNA TGTGCCAGCAGTGAACCGGGGAACGGGCGGAACGAGCAGTACTTC.